This is a list of T cell receptor beta chains from one sample in a study of OX40 agonist ivuxolimab in advanced cancers. Assay: immunoSEQ multiplex PCR; the TCRdb copy retains only in-frame clones and omits some. Of about 72,000 clones listed, around 83% were seen once; the top ten hold over 2%. Sample: CD4+ or CD8+ T cells sorted from blood, taken in a trial of the OX40 agonist ivuxolimab. All receptors derive from an adult with an advanced solid tumor such as melanoma, head and neck, liver or kidney cancer. The CDR3 runs from the conserved cysteine through the conserved F or W. A D gene is named only where the DNA matches it firmly. Rows may omit the clone size; those that give it use once, few, many or a size class.

abundance	v_gene	j_gene	d_gene	CDR3aa	CDR3nt
NA	TRBV25-1	TRBJ2-5	NA	CASSEFRAGETQYF	TGTGCCAGCAGTGAATTCAGGGCGGGGGAGACCCAGTACTTC
NA	TRBV29-1	TRBJ1-3	NA	CSVLWGSGNTIYF	TGCAGCGTCCTATGGGGCTCTGGAAACACCATATATTTT
NA	TRBV19	TRBJ2-7	TRBD2	CASRAPGLAKAYEQYF	TGTGCCAGCAGGGCCCCGGGACTAGCGAAGGCCTACGAGCAGTACTTC
NA	TRBV13	TRBJ2-6	NA	CASSLRSPGANVLTF	TGTGCCAGCAGCTTACGGAGCCCTGGGGCCAACGTCCTGACTTTC
NA	TRBV7-6	TRBJ1-1	NA	CASSFDSNTEAFF	TGTGCCAGCAGCTTCGACAGTAACACTGAAGCTTTCTTT
NA	TRBV10-1	TRBJ2-5	NA	CASSEGRGETQYF	TGCGCCAGCAGTGAGGGCAGGGGAGAGACCCAGTACTTC
once	TRBV7-3	TRBJ2-5	TRBD2	CASSPMGTPGLQETQYF	TGTGCCAGCAGCCCCATGGGAACACCGGGACTACAAGAGACCCAGTACTTC
NA	TRBV21-1	TRBJ2-3	NA	CASSKTPDPRPHTDTQYF	TGTGCCAGCAGCAAAACCCCGGACCCGAGGCCGCACACAGATACGCAGTATTTT
NA	TRBV5-4	TRBJ2-6	TRBD1	CASSSTGLANVLTF	TGTGCCAGCAGCTCGACAGGGTTGGCCAACGTCCTGACTTTC
few	TRBV11-3	TRBJ2-1	TRBD1	CASSQLTGGNYNEQFF	TGTGCCAGCAGCCAACTGACAGGGGGCAACTACAATGAGCAGTTCTTC
NA	TRBV19	TRBJ2-7	TRBD2	CASSRGGSYEQYF	TGTGCCAGTAGTAGGGGGGGCTCCTACGAGCAGTACTTC
NA	TRBV14	TRBJ2-3	TRBD1	CASSQNRGLTDTQYF	TGTGCCAGCAGCCAAAACAGGGGGCTCACAGATACGCAGTATTTT
NA	TRBV5-1	TRBJ2-4	NA	CASSTDPGHKNIQYF	TGCGCCAGCAGTACTGATCCGGGACATAAAAACATTCAGTACTTC
medium-sized	TRBV7-8	TRBJ2-7	TRBD2	CASSLVGLGYEQYF	TGTGCCAGCAGCTTAGTGGGACTAGGCTACGAGCAGTACTTC
once	TRBV5-1	TRBJ1-1	NA	CASSLDGRPNTEAFF	TGCGCCAGCAGCTTGGATGGGCGCCCTAACACTGAAGCTTTCTTT
few	TRBV7-8	TRBJ1-1	NA	CASSLGTQVPEAFF	TGTGCCAGCAGCTTAGGGACCCAGGTCCCTGAAGCTTTCTTT
NA	TRBV21-1	TRBJ2-1	NA	CASSRVPTPSGRRYNEQFF	TGTGCCAGCAGCAGGGTCCCGACCCCTAGCGGGAGAAGGTACAATGAGCAGTTCTTC
NA	TRBV9	TRBJ1-3	TRBD1	CASRLREDTGGSGNTIYF	TGTGCCAGCAGACTCCGCGAGGACACAGGGGGCTCTGGAAACACCATATATTTT
NA	TRBV19	TRBJ2-3	NA	CASSIGHRSADTQYF	TGTGCCAGTAGTATAGGTCATAGAAGCGCAGATACGCAGTATTTT
NA	TRBV7-3	TRBJ2-2	NA	CASSLDPNAGELFF	TGTGCCAGCAGCTTGGACCCTAATGCCGGGGAGCTGTTTTTT
once	TRBV6-8	TRBJ2-1	TRBD2	CASSSLAGGSYNEQFF	TGTGCCAGCAGTTCACTAGCGGGAGGTTCCTACAATGAGCAGTTCTTC
NA	TRBV29-1	TRBJ2-3	TRBD2	CSVDTTSGSTDTQYF	TGCAGCGTGGATACGACTAGCGGGAGCACAGATACGCAGTATTTT
NA	TRBV18	TRBJ1-5	TRBD1	CASSPEGQNNQPQHF	TGTGCCAGCTCACCAGAGGGACAGAACAATCAGCCCCAGCATTTT
few	TRBV4-2	TRBJ2-2	TRBD2	CASSQAGRGGTDTGELFF	TGTGCCAGCAGCCAAGCTGGACGCGGGGGGACTGACACCGGGGAGCTGTTTTTT
NA	TRBV27	TRBJ1-6	NA	CASSLSAGIGSPLHF	TGTGCCAGCAGTTTATCGGCCGGGATCGGATCACCCCTCCACTTT
NA	TRBV2	TRBJ2-1	TRBD1	CASRADREHNEQFF	TGTGCCAGCAGGGCGGACAGGGAACACAATGAGCAGTTCTTC
once	TRBV7-2	TRBJ2-3	NA	CASSFLSTDTQYF	TGTGCCAGCAGCTTCCTAAGCACAGATACGCAGTATTTT
NA	TRBV6-5	TRBJ2-3	TRBD2	CASSYGAGGADTQYF	TGTGCCAGCAGTTACGGGGCGGGAGGGGCAGATACGCAGTATTTT
NA	TRBV6-1	TRBJ2-3	NA	CASSRTVSTDTQYF	TGTGCCAGCAGCCGGACAGTCAGCACAGATACGCAGTATTTT
NA	TRBV5-4	TRBJ2-5	TRBD2	CASSSTSVGRETQYF	TGTGCCAGCAGCTCGACTAGCGTGGGTCGGGAGACCCAGTACTTC